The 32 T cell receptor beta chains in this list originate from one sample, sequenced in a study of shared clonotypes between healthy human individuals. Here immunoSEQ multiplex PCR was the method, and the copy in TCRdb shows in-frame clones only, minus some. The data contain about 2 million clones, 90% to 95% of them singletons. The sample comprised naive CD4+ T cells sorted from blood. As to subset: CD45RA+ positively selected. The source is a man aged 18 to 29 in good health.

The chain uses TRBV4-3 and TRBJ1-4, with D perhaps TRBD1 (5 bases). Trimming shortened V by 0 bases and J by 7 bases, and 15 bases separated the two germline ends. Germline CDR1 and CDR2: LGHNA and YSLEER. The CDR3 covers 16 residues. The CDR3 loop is CASSQDLGGGSEKLFF. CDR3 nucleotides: TGCGCCAGCAGCCAAGATCTCGGGGGAGGAAGTGAAAAACTGTTTTTT.

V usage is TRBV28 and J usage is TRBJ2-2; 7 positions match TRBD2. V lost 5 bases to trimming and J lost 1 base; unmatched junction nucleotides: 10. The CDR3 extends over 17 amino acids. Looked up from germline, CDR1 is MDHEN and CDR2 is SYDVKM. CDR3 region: CASSPSGLAVNTGELFF. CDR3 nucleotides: TGTGCCAGCAGTCCTTCCGGGCTAGCGGTGAACACCGGGGAGCTGTTTTTT.

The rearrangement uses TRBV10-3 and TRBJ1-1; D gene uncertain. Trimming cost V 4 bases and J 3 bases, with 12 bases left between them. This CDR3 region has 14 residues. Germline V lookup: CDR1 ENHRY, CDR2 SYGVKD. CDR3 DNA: TGTGCCATCAGTGCGATGACCGTACACACTGAAGCTTTCTTT. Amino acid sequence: CAISAMTVHTEAFF.

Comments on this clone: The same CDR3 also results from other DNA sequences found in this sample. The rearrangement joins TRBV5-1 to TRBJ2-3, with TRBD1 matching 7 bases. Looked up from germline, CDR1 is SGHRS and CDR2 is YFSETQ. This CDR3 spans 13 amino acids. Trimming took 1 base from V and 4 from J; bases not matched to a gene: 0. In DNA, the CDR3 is TGCGCCAGCAGCTTGCAGGGGGCAGATACGCAGTATTTT. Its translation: CASSLQGADTQYF.

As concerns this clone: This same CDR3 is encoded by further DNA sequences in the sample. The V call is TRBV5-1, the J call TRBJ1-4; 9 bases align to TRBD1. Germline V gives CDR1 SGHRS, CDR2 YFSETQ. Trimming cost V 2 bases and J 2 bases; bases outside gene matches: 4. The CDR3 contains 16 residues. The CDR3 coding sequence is TGCGCCAGCAGCTTAACGGGACAGGGTACTAATGAAAAACTGTTTTTT. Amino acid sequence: CASSLTGQGTNEKLFF.

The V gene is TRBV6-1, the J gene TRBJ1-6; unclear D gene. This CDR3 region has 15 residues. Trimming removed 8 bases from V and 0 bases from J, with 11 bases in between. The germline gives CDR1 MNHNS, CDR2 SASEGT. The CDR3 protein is CASGPVSSYNSPLHF. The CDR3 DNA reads TGTGCCAGCGGCCCAGTTAGCTCCTATAATTCACCCCTCCACTTT.

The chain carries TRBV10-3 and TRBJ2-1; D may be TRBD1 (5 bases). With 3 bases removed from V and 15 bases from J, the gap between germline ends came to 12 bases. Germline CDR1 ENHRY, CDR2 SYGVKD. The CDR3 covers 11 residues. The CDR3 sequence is CAISELAGLFF. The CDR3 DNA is TGTGCCATCAGTGAACTGGCAGGGCTGTTCTTC.

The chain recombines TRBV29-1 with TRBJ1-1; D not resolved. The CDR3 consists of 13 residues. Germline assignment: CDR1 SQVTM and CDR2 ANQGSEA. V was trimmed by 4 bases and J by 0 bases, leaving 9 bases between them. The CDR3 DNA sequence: TGCAGCGTTGTTAACAGAATGAACACTGAAGCTTTCTTT. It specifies CSVVNRMNTEAFF.

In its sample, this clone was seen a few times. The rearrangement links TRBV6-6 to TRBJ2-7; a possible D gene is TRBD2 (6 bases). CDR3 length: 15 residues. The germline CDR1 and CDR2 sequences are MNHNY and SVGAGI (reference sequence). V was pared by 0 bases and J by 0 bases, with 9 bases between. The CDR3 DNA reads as TGTGCCAGCAGTTACTCGGAGGGGAGCTCCTACGAGCAGTACTTC. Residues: CASSYSEGSSYEQYF.

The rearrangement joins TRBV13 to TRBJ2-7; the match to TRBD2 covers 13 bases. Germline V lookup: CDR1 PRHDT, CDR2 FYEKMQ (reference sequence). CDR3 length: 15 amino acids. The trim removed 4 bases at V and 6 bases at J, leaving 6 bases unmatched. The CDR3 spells CASSSSTSGRREQYF. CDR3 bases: TGTGCCAGCAGCTCCTCGACTAGCGGGAGGCGCGAGCAGTACTTC.

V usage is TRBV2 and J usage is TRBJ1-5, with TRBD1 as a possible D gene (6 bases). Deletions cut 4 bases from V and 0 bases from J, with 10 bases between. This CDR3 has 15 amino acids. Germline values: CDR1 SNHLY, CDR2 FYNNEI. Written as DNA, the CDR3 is TGTGCCAGCAGTGCAGGGGCGTATAGCAATCAGCCCCAGCATTTT. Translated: CASSAGAYSNQPQHF.

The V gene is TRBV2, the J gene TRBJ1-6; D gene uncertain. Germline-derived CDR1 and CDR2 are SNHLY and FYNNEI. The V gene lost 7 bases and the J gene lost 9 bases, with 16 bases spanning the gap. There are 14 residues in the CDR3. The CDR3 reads CASKVTDIGSPLHF. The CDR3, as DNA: TGTGCCAGCAAAGTGACGGATATAGGTTCACCCCTCCACTTT.

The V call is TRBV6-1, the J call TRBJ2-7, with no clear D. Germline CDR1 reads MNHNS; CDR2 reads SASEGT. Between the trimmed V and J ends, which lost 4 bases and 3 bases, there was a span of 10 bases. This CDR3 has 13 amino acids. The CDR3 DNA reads TGTGCCAGCAGTGGGTTGGCTGGCTACGAGCAGTACTTC. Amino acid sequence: CASSGLAGYEQYF.

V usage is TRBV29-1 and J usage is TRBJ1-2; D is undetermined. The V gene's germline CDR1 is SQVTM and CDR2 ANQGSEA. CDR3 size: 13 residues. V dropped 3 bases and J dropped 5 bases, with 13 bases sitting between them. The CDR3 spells CSVDSGRRYGYTF. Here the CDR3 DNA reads TGCAGCGTTGACTCGGGCAGGCGGTATGGCTACACCTTC.

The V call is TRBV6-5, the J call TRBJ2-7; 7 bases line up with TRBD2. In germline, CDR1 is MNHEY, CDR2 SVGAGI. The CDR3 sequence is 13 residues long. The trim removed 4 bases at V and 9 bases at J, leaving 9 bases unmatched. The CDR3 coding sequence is TGTGCCAGCAGTTCGGGGGGAGTTCAGTCGCAGTACTTC. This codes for CASSSGGVQSQYF.

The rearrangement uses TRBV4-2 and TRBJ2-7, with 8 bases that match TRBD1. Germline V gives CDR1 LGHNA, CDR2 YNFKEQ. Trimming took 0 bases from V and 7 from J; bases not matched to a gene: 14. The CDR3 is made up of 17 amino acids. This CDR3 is CASSQEAGGTGAGEQYF. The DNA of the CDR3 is TGTGCCAGCAGCCAAGAGGCAGGCGGGACAGGAGCTGGGGAGCAGTACTTC.

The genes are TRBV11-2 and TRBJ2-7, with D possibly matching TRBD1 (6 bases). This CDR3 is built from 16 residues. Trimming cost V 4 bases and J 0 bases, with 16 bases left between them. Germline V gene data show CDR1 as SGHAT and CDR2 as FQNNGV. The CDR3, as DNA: TGTGCCAGCAGCTCGATACAGGGACGAAACTCCTACGAGCAGTACTTC. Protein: CASSSIQGRNSYEQYF.

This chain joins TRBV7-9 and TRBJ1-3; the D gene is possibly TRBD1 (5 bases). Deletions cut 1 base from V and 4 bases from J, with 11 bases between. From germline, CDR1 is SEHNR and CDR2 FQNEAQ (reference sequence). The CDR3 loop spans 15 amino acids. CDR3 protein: CASSLERGSGNTIYF. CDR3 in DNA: TGTGCCAGCAGCTTAGAAAGGGGTTCAGGAAACACCATATATTTT. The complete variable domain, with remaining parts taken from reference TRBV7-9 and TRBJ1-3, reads DTGVSQNPRHKITKRGQNVTFRCDPISEHNRLYWYRQTLGQGPEFLTYFQNEAQLEKSRLLSDRFSAERPKGSFSTLEIQRTEQGDSAMYLCASSLERGSGNTIYFGEGSWLTVV.

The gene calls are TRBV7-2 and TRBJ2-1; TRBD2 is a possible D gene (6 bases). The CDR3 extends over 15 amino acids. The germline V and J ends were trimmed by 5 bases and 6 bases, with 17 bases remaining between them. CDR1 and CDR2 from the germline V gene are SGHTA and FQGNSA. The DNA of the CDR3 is TGTGCCAGCAGCCCCGGGGTAGCGGTCCCCAATGAGCAGTTCTTC. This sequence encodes CASSPGVAVPNEQFF. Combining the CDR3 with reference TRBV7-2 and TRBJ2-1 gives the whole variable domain GAGVSQSPSNKVTEKGKDVELRCDPISGHTALYWYRQSLGQGLEFLIYFQGNSAPDKSGLPSDRFSAERTGGSVSTLTIQRTQQEDSAVYLCASSPGVAVPNEQFFGPGTRLTVL.

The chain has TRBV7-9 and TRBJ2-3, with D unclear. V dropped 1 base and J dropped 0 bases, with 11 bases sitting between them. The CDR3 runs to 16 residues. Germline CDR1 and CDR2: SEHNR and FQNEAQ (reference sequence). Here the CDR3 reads CASSLEGFGSTDTQYF. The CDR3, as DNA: TGTGCCAGCAGCTTAGAAGGGTTCGGTAGCACAGATACGCAGTATTTT.

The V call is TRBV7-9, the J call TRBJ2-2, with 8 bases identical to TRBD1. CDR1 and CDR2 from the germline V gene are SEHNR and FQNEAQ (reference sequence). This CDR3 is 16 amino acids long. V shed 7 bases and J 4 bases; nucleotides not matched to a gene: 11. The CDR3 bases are TGTGCCAGCATCCGATGGACAGGGCAAGGCACCGGGGAGCTGTTTTTT. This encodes CASIRWTGQGTGELFF. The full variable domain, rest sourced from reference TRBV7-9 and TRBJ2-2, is DTGVSQNPRHKITKRGQNVTFRCDPISEHNRLYWYRQTLGQGPEFLTYFQNEAQLEKSRLLSDRFSAERPKGSFSTLEIQRTEQGDSAMYLCASIRWTGQGTGELFFGEGSRLTVL.

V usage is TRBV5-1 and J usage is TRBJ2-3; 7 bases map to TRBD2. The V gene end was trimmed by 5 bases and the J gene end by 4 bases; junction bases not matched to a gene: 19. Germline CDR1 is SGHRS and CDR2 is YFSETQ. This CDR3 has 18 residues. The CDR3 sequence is CASSPHLAGVGGADTQYF. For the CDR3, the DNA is TGCGCCAGCAGTCCCCACCTGGCGGGAGTAGGAGGGGCAGATACGCAGTATTTT.

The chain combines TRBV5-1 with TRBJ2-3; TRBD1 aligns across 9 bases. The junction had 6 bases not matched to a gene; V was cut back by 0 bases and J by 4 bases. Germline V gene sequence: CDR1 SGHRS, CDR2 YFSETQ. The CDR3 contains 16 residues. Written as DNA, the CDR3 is TGCGCCAGCAGCTTGGCCGGGACAGGGACCGCAGATACGCAGTATTTT. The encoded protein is CASSLAGTGTADTQYF.

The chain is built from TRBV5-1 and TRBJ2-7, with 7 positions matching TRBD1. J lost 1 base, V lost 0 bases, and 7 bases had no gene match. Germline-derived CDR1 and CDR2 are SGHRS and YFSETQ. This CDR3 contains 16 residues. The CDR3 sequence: CASSLEGSGQSYEQYF. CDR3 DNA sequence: TGCGCCAGCAGCTTGGAGGGTTCGGGACAGTCCTACGAGCAGTACTTC.

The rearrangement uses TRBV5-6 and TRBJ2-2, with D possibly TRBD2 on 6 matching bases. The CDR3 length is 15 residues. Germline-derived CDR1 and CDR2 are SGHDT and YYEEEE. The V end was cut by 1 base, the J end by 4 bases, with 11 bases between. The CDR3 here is CASSLRRAGTGELFF. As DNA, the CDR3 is TGTGCCAGCAGCTTGAGGAGGGCTGGCACCGGGGAGCTGTTTTTT.

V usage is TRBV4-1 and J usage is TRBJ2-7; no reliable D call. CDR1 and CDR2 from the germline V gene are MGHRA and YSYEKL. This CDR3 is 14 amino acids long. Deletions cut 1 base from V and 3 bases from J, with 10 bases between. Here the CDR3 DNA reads TGCGCCAGCAGCCAAGGGCTACAACTCTACGAGCAGTACTTC. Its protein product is CASSQGLQLYEQYF.

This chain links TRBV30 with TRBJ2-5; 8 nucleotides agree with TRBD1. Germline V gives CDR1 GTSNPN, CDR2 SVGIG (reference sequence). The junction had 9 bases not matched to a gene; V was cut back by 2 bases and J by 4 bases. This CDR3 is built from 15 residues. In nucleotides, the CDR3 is TGTGCCTGGAGTAGGGGGGCAGGGGGCACAGAGACCCAGTACTTC. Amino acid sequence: CAWSRGAGGTETQYF.

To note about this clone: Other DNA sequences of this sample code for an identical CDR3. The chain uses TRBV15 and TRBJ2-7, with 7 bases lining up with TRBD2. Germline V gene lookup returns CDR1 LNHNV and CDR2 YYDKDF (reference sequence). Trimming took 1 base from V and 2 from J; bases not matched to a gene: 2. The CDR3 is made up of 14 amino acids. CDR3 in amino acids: CATSRGGSTYEQYF. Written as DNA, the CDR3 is TGTGCCACCAGCAGAGGCGGGAGTACCTACGAGCAGTACTTC. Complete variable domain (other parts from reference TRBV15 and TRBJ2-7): DAMVIQNPRYQVTQFGKPVTLSCSQTLNHNVMYWYQQKSSQAPKLLFHYYDKDFNNEADTPDNFQSRRPNTSFCFLDIRSPGLGDTAMYLCATSRGGSTYEQYFGPGTRLTVT.

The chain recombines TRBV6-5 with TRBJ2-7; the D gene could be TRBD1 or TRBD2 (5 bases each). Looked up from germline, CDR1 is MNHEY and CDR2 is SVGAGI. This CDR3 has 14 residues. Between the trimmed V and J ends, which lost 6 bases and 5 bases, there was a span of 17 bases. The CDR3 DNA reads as TGTGCCAGCAGCCGGGGTGCAGGGTCCCACGAGCAGTACTTC. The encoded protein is CASSRGAGSHEQYF.

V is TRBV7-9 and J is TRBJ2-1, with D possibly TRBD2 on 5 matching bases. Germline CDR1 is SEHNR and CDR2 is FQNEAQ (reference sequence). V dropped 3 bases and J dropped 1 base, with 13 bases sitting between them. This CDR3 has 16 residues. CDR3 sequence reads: CASSFGEKASYNEQFF. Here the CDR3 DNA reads TGTGCCAGCAGCTTCGGGGAAAAAGCTTCCTACAATGAGCAGTTCTTC. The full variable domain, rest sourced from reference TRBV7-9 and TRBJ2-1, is DTGVSQNPRHKITKRGQNVTFRCDPISEHNRLYWYRQTLGQGPEFLTYFQNEAQLEKSRLLSDRFSAERPKGSFSTLEIQRTEQGDSAMYLCASSFGEKASYNEQFFGPGTRLTVL.

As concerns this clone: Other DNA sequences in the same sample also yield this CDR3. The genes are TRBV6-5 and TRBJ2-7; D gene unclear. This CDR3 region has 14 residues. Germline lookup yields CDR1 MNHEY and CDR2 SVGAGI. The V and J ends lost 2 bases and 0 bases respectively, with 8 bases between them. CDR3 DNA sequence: TGTGCCAGCAGTTACAGGGCGAGCTCCTACGAGCAGTACTTC. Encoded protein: CASSYRASSYEQYF.

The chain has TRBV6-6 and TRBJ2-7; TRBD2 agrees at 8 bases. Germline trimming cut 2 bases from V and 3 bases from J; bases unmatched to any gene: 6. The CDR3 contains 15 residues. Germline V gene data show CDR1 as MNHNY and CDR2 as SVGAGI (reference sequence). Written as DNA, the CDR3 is TGTGCCAGCAGTTACCTTGCGGGAGGAAACTACGAGCAGTACTTC. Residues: CASSYLAGGNYEQYF.